This entry features one T cell receptor (beta chain) sequence. Its specific antigen is unknown. Qualities for individual bases were not recorded, and no much larger clone is one base off. TCRbeta CDR3 regions were amplified from genomic DNA using the immunoSEQ Assay, a bias-controlled multiplex PCR. Processing in the source paper ran as follows. The number of nucleated cells in each sample was estimated by amplification of reference gene primers within the assay. Sequence reads were collapsed and filtered to measure the absolute abundance of every unique TCRbeta CDR3 rearrangement. For each sample, productive Simpson clonality was calculated by taking the square root of Simpson's diversity index across productive rearrangements. TCRdb mirrors the immuneACCESS table, restricted to in-frame sequences. Some clones are absent from its copies; in checked studies, under half trace to an unresolved V gene, and the reason for the others is unknown. The V and J calls and the clone size are those of that table, but D and trimming were determined from the DNA. The table for this sample lists about 150,000 clones; around 87% of them were counted only once. The ten largest clonotypes hold 1% to 1.5% of the sample.

Participants in the prospective study were aged about 18 to 100 years, lived in about two dozen United States geographic areas, and enrolled through a virtual design. To assign participants to cohorts, the prospective study relied on clinical history that participants themselves reported in a screening survey and a study questionnaire. Mobile phlebotomists in the prospective study collected whole blood, serum and a nasopharyngeal or oropharyngeal swab from every participant. Additional blood draws and questionnaires over an approximately two-month period could optionally be provided by prospective study participants. Before DNA extraction, prospective study blood samples were shipped either frozen or at room temperature. This specimen belongs to a study of blood T cell repertoires in COVID-19 (dated by TCRdb to about 2020). Regarding the research as a whole: Samples covering the acute and convalescent phases of COVID-19 were provided by collaborators in the United States, Italy and Spain. The material from the prospective study consisted of cDNA or gDNA derived from T cells, B-cell-depleted T cells, or PBMCs. The dataset comprised deeply sampled blood TCRbeta repertoires from subjects exposed to, actively infected with, or recovered from COVID-19. A freely available public database, intended as a resource for researchers studying the immune response to SARS-CoV-2, is where the repertoires were released. Samples were obtained from the ongoing ImmuneRACE study (first 160 participants) and from 1,254 subjects provided by 6 global collaborators. The sample metadata nearly always contained a de-identified subject ID, COVID-19 status, age in years and sex. Where HLA class I and class II types were available, the types were taken from metadata supplied by the sample provider, not from assay-based typing.

Its CDR3 holds 16 amino acids, cysteine through phenylalanine. Left in the record is the CDR3 DNA by itself, 48 bases read in frame from the first base. Via the germline V gene, CDR1 is SGHTA and CDR2 FQGNSA. V loses 1 base, J loses 5 bases, and the germline ends lie 15 bases apart. Study-level results and caveats: The amount of clinical and demographic metadata varied by source and participant and was provided uncurated.

The chain is encoded by TRBV7-2 joined to TRBJ2-1, and perhaps TRBD1 as D gene, on 6 matching bases. Sequencing was done on a sample of PBMCs or T cells enriched from blood (not recorded which). This clonotype was obtained from a woman in her twenties or thirties with acute COVID-19. The nucleotide sequence is TGTGCCAGCAGCTTAGACACAGGGATAGGGGACAATGAGCAGTTCTTC. Its protein product is CASSLDTGIGDNEQFF.